The 20 T cell receptor beta chains below were found in one sample sequenced in a study of cytomegalovirus exposure and HLA in healthy donors. Researchers ran the PCR with 60 Vbeta and 13 Jbeta primers. Clones were sequenced by immunoSEQ multiplex PCR, and TCRdb holds only the in-frame ones, with some missing. Of fewer than 250,000 clones detected, roughly 82% appear once; the ten largest clones hold roughly 6%. Sequencing was performed on PBMCs. These receptors originate from a middle-aged man in good health and CMV-seropositive.

The chain links TRBV5-1 to TRBJ2-1; TRBD2 matches at 11 bases. Germline values: CDR1 SGHRS, CDR2 YFSETQ. The V and J ends lost 5 bases and 10 bases, in that order; junction bases with no gene match: 11. CDR3 length: 15 amino acids. CDR3 in amino acids: CASRALLAGVGEQFF. The CDR3 DNA reads TGCGCCAGCAGAGCCCTACTAGCGGGAGTGGGAGAGCAGTTCTTC.

The chain has TRBV29-1 and TRBJ1-2; 9 bases are a match to TRBD1. The length of the CDR3 is 13 residues. Germline CDR1 reads SQVTM; CDR2 reads ANQGSEA. V lost 6 bases, J lost 3 bases, and 5 bases stayed unmatched. The CDR3 spells CSVVRTGDYGYTF. CDR3 DNA sequence: TGCAGCGTAGTGCGGACAGGGGACTATGGCTACACCTTC.

This rearrangement joins TRBV27 to TRBJ2-1; unclear D gene. Trimming removed 3 bases at V and 7 bases at J, with 16 bases between. Germline V gene sequence: CDR1 MNHEY, CDR2 SMNVEV (reference sequence). This CDR3 region has 15 residues. CDR3 residues: CASSFVEPRRNEQFF. The CDR3 coding sequence is TGTGCCAGCAGTTTCGTGGAGCCAAGGCGAAATGAGCAGTTCTTC.

The genes are TRBV11-2 and TRBJ2-3; 10 nucleotides align to TRBD2. Germline V gene data show CDR1 as SGHAT and CDR2 as FQNNGV. J was trimmed by 7 bases and V by 5 bases; bases with no gene match: 12. The CDR3 extends over 16 amino acids. The CDR3 nucleotides read TGTGCCAGCAGCCTAGGGGCTAGCGGGAGTCTTAATACGCAGTATTTT. Translation gives CASSLGASGSLNTQYF.

The chain couples TRBV15 to TRBJ1-5; TRBD1 is a possible D gene (5 bases). This CDR3 has 15 residues. Per the germline V gene, CDR1 is LNHNV and CDR2 is YYDKDF (reference sequence). Trimming took 0 bases from V and 6 from J, leaving 12 bases between them. The CDR3 coding sequence is TGTGCCACCAGCAGAGATCAGGGTATAGGTCAGCCCCAGCATTTT. This sequence encodes CATSRDQGIGQPQHF.

The chain couples TRBV6-1 to TRBJ1-5; 9 nucleotides match TRBD1. J was trimmed by 3 bases and V by 3 bases; bases with no gene match: 6. Germline lookup yields CDR1 MNHNS and CDR2 SASEGT. This CDR3 spans 16 amino acids. CDR3 protein: CASSDPGQGINQPQHF. The CDR3 DNA reads as TGTGCCAGCAGTGACCCGGGACAGGGTATCAATCAGCCCCAGCATTTT.

The rearrangement uses TRBV30 and TRBJ2-1, with a tentative D call TRBD2 (5 bases). This CDR3 comprises 12 residues. Germline loops: CDR1 GTSNPN, CDR2 SVGIG (reference sequence). V lost 7 bases and J lost 10, with 17 bases in between. This CDR3 is CASRTSTREQFF. The CDR3 region has the DNA TGTGCCTCCCGAACTAGTACCAGGGAGCAGTTCTTC. Together with reference TRBV30 and TRBJ2-1, the CDR3 gives the full variable domain: SQTIHQWPATLVQPVGSPLSLECTVEGTSNPNLYWYRQAAGRGLQLLFYSVGIGQISSEVPQNLSASRPQDRQFILSSKKLLLSDSGFYLCASRTSTREQFFGPGTRLTVL.

The chain couples TRBV6-5 to TRBJ2-3; 10 bases line up with TRBD2. CDR1 and CDR2 from the germline V gene are MNHEY and SVGAGI. V was clipped by 2 bases and J by 6 bases; unmatched bases: 8. This CDR3 region has 16 residues. In nucleotides, the CDR3 is TGTGCCAGCAGTTACACAGCTAGCGGGAGAGGGGATACGCAGTATTTT. Translation gives CASSYTASGRGDTQYF.

This clone appeared once. The chain employs TRBV29-1 and TRBJ1-1, with 8 bases fitting TRBD1. With 4 bases clipped from V and 2 bases from J, the junction kept 3 bases outside the gene matches. Germline V gene sequence: CDR1 SQVTM, CDR2 ANQGSEA. This CDR3 is 13 amino acids long. The CDR3 DNA sequence: TGCAGCGTTGCGGGACAGGAAAACACTGAAGCTTTCTTT. Translating it yields CSVAGQENTEAFF.

The rearrangement joins TRBV6-1 to TRBJ1-4, with TRBD1 identical over 10 bases. This CDR3 has 13 residues. The trim removed 10 bases at V and 5 bases at J, leaving 4 bases unmatched. CDR1 and CDR2 from the germline V gene are MNHNS and SASEGT. DNA for the CDR3: TGTGCCACCCGGACAGGGGGGAATGAAAAACTGTTTTTT. This encodes CATRTGGNEKLFF.

This sequence joins TRBV19 and TRBJ2-7; D is perhaps TRBD1 (5 bases). V lost 3 bases and J 0 bases, leaving 9 bases between the germline ends. Germline-derived CDR1 and CDR2 are LNHDA and SQIVND (reference sequence). This CDR3 comprises 14 residues. The DNA for the CDR3 is TGTGCCAGTAGTATTGGGCAGGGCTCCTACGAGCAGTACTTC. Amino acid sequence: CASSIGQGSYEQYF.

V and J are TRBV6-4 and TRBJ2-1; 9 bases fit TRBD1. V was pared by 3 bases and J by 10 bases, with 7 bases of the junction left unmatched. CDR3 length equals 14 residues. Germline V gene sequence: CDR1 MRHNA, CDR2 SNTAGT. The CDR3 sequence: CASSDGGQGGEQFF. DNA of the CDR3: TGTGCCAGCAGTGATGGGGGACAGGGTGGGGAGCAGTTCTTC.

The chain recombines TRBV9 with TRBJ2-5; the match to TRBD1 covers 7 bases. The CDR3 loop spans 17 amino acids. After removal of 2 bases from V and 9 bases from J, the junction contained 19 bases not matched to a gene. Per the germline V gene, CDR1 is SGDLS and CDR2 is YYNGEE. The CDR3 spells CASSVTPGQPMTGPQYF. The CDR3 DNA reads as TGTGCCAGCAGCGTGACTCCGGGACAGCCAATGACGGGGCCCCAGTACTTC. Supplemented by reference TRBV9 and TRBJ2-5, the full variable domain reads DSGVTQTPKHLITATGQRVTLRCSPRSGDLSVYWYQQSLDQGLQFLIQYYNGEERAKGNILERFSAQQFPDLHSELNLSSLELGDSALYFCASSVTPGQPMTGPQYFGPGTRLLVL.

This clone was counted only a few times. The rearrangement joins TRBV4-1 to TRBJ2-3, with 15 bases that match TRBD2. Germline V gene sequence: CDR1 MGHRA, CDR2 YSYEKL. CDR3 length: 17 amino acids. Trimming cost V 5 bases and J 3 bases; bases outside gene matches: 6. The CDR3 DNA reads TGCGCCAGCAGCGTACGGACTAGCGGGAGGGATACAGATACGCAGTATTTT. This codes for CASSVRTSGRDTDTQYF.

This clone has only one observation. The J gene is TRBJ2-7, the V gene TRBV28, with D perhaps matching TRBD1 (5 bases). CDR1 is MDHEN, CDR2 SYDVKM, per germline. CDR3 length: 15 amino acids. V dropped 1 base and J dropped 3 bases, with 13 bases sitting between them. CDR3 sequence: CASSLSRTLFYEQYV. For the CDR3, the DNA is TGTGCCAGCAGTTTATCTCGGACATTATTCTACGAGCAGTACGTC.

This clone was seen only a few times. This chain links TRBV19 with TRBJ2-7; D perhaps matches TRBD1 (5 bases). V dropped 10 bases and J dropped 2 bases, with 15 bases sitting between them. This CDR3 is 13 amino acids long. Looked up from germline, CDR1 is LNHDA and CDR2 is SQIVND (reference sequence). CDR3 DNA: TGTGCCACCTCTGTTAGGGGCCCCTACGAGCAGTACTTC. Its protein is CATSVRGPYEQYF. The full variable domain, rest sourced from reference TRBV19 and TRBJ2-7, is DGGITQSPKYLFRKEGQNVTLSCEQNLNHDAMYWYRQDPGQGLRLIYYSQIVNDFQKGDIAEGYSVSREKKESFPLTVTSAQKNPTAFYLCATSVRGPYEQYFGPGTRLTVT.

The table lists this clone with a count of one. The chain joins TRBV2 to TRBJ1-5, with TRBD1 matching 10 bases. V shed 4 bases and J 7 bases; nucleotides not matched to a gene: 4. The CDR3 has 14 residues. Germline V lookup: CDR1 SNHLY, CDR2 FYNNEI. The CDR3 reads CASSGGQGSQPQHF. The DNA for the CDR3 is TGTGCCAGCAGTGGGGGACAGGGGAGCCAGCCCCAGCATTTT.

Note on this clone: Other DNA sequences of this sample code for an identical CDR3. The V call is TRBV7-3, the J call TRBJ2-5; TRBD1 is a possible D gene (6 bases). This CDR3 contains 17 residues. Trimming took 6 bases from V and 3 from J, leaving 23 bases between them. The germline V gene encodes CDR1 SGHTA and CDR2 FQGTGA. CDR3 sequence (DNA): TGTGCCAGCAGTTCCAAAAAGACCCGGGACACCGAAGAGACCCAGTACTTC. It codes for CASSSKKTRDTEETQYF.

As DNA, the CDR3 is TGTGCCAGCAGAGGTCCTAGCGGGAGGCAGCAGTATTTT. Its protein is CASRGPSGRQQYF. V is TRBV6-5 and J is TRBJ2-3, with 11 bases fitting TRBD2. The V gene's germline CDR1 is MNHEY and CDR2 SVGAGI. V shed 6 bases, J shed 11 bases, and the junction held 7 bases outside the gene matches. The CDR3 is 13 residues long.

The V gene is TRBV7-9, the J gene TRBJ2-3; D is possibly TRBD2 (5 bases). The V end was cut by 5 bases, the J end by 5 bases, with 17 bases between. This CDR3 region has 15 residues. The germline gives CDR1 SEHNR, CDR2 FQNEAQ (reference sequence). CDR3 protein: CASSAYFLAGDTQYF. In DNA form, the CDR3 reads TGTGCCAGCAGCGCCTATTTTCTGGCGGGAGATACGCAGTATTTT.